A selection of T cell receptor beta chains follows, all from one sample in a study of cytomegalovirus exposure and HLA in healthy donors. The data were produced by immunoSEQ multiplex PCR, yet TCRdb's version contains in-frame clones alone and is incomplete. The table has a few hundred thousand clones, 90% seen once. Specimen: PBMCs. These receptor sequences come from a woman aged 25 to 39 in good health and CMV-seronegative. The CDR3 runs from the conserved cysteine through the conserved F or W. A D gene is named only where the DNA matches it firmly.

>TRBJ2-3|TRBV7-3|TRBD2
CASSLSRTSRDTQYF
TGTGCCAGCAGCTTGAGTAGGACTAGCAGAGATACGCAGTATTTT
>TRBJ2-2|TRBV9|TRBD1
CASSVDRGWTGELFF
TGTGCCAGCAGCGTAGACAGGGGGTGGACCGGGGAGCTGTTTTTT
>TRBJ1-2|TRBV25-1|NA
CASRGGIYGYTF
TGTGCCAGCAGGGGTGGGATCTATGGCTACACCTTC
>TRBJ2-1|TRBV27|NA
CASSSPSRDKSNEQFF
TGTGCCAGCAGCTCACCGTCCCGGGACAAGAGCAATGAGCAGTTCTTC
>TRBJ1-1|TRBV27|NA
CASGDWGPDTEAFF
TGTGCCAGCGGGGATTGGGGGCCGGACACTGAAGCTTTCTTT
>TRBJ2-2|TRBV29-1|NA
CSVGRDLRTGELFF
TGCAGCGTCGGCCGGGACTTGAGGACCGGGGAGCTGTTTTTT
>TRBJ2-1|TRBV27|TRBD2
CASSFSGRIVSYNEQFF
TGTGCCAGCAGTTTTAGCGGGAGAATTGTCTCCTACAATGAGCAGTTCTTC
>TRBJ2-7|TRBV28|NA
CASSLVNLLYEQYF
TGTGCCAGCAGTTTGGTAAATCTCCTCTACGAGCAGTACTTC
>TRBJ2-1|TRBV5-4|NA
CASSLVGDKGREANEQFF
TGTGCCAGCAGCTTGGTAGGGGACAAGGGGAGGGAGGCGAATGAGCAGTTCTTC
>TRBJ2-7|TRBV28|NA
CASSFGSYSYEQYF
TGTGCCAGCAGTTTCGGCAGTTACTCCTACGAGCAGTACTTC
>TRBJ1-2|TRBV19|NA
CASSIYRDNNYGYTF
TGTGCCAGTAGTATCTACAGGGATAATAACTATGGCTACACCTTC